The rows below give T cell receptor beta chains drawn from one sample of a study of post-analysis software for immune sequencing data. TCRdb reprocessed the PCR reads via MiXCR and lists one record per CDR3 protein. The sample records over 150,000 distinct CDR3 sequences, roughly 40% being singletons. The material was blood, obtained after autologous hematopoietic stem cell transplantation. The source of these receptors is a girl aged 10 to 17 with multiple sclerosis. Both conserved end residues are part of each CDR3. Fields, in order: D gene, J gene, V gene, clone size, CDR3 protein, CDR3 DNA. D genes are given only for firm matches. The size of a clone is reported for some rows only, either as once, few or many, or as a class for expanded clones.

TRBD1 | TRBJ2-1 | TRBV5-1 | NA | CASSFRQGAHNEQFF | TGCGCCAGCAGCTTCCGGCAGGGGGCCCACAATGAGCAGTTCTTC
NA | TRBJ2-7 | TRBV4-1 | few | CASSQASGTYEQYF | TGCGCCAGCAGCCAGGCCTCAGGAACCTACGAGCAGTACTTC
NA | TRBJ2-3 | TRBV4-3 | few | CASSQWGPGVTDTQYF | TGCGCCAGCAGCCAATGGGGTCCGGGAGTCACAGATACGCAGTATTTT
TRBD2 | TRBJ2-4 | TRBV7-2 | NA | CASSLRLAGNLAKNIQYF | TGTGCCAGCAGCTTACGACTAGCGGGAAACCTAGCCAAAAACATTCAGTACTTC
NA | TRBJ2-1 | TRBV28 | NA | CASKSSDSYNEQFF | TGTGCCAGCAAATCGAGTGACTCCTACAATGAGCAGTTCTTC
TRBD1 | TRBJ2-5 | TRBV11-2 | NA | CASSLGDPDRVGETQYF | TGTGCCAGCAGCTTAGGCGACCCGGACAGGGTCGGGGAGACCCAGTACTTC
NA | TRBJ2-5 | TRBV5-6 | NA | CASSSHMYRETQYF | TGTGCCAGCAGCTCCCACATGTATAGAGAGACCCAGTACTTC
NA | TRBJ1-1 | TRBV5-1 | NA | CATREGNTEAFF | TGCGCCACCCGGGAAGGGAACACTGAAGCTTTCTTT
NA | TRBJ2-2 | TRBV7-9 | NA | CASSRTQGWAGELFF | TGTGCCAGCAGCCGAACACAGGGTTGGGCCGGGGAGCTGTTTTTT
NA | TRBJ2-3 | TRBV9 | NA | CASSVLGGTDTQYF | TGTGCCAGCAGCGTATTGGGGGGCACAGATACGCAGTATTTT
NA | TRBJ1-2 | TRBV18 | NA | CASSPPTETYSYTF | TGTGCCAGCTCACCACCGACAGAAACCTATAGCTACACCTTC
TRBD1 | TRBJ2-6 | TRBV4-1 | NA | CASSLASGDRGRFISGANVLTF | TGCGCCAGCAGCCTAGCCTCGGGGGACAGGGGGCGATTTATATCTGGGGCCAACGTCCTGACTTTC
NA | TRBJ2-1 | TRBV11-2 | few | CASSSIRTGPMNEQFF | TGTGCCAGCAGCTCGATCCGGACGGGGCCTATGAATGAGCAGTTCTTC
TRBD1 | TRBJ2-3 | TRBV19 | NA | CASSGRGLHTDTQYF | TGTGCCAGTAGTGGCAGGGGGTTACACACAGATACGCAGTATTTT
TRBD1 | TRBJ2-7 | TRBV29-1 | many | CSVTGHDSYEQYF | TGCAGCGTGACAGGGCACGACTCCTACGAGCAGTACTTC
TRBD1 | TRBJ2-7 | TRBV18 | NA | CASSPLGQGRDEGEQYF | TGTGCCAGCTCACCACTGGGACAGGGTAGGGATGAGGGCGAGCAGTACTTC
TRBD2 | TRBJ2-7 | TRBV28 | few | CASEAREDRYEQYF | TGTGCCAGCGAGGCGCGGGAGGATAGGTACGAGCAGTACTTC
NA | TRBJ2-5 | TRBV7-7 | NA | CASSLGTLARSQETQYF | TGTGCTAGCAGCTTAGGGACCCTAGCGAGGTCTCAAGAGACCCAGTACTTC
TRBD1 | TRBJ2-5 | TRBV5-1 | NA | CAGTSTGGSVRETQYF | TGCGCCGGCACCTCCACAGGGGGTAGTGTACGGGAGACCCAGTACTTC
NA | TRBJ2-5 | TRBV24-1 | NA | CATSDFRAGRQETQYF | TGTGCCACCAGTGATTTTAGGGCAGGGCGCCAAGAGACCCAGTACTTC
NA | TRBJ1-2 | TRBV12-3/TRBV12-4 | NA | CASSLSGASGYTF | TGTGCCAGCAGTTTATCGGGGGCGAGTGGCTACACCTTC
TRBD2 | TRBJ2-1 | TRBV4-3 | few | CASSQDRIAGIYNEQFF | TGCGCCAGCAGCCAAGATCGAATAGCGGGTATCTACAATGAGCAGTTCTTC
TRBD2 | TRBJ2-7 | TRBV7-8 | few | CASSLAGGLAYEQYF | TGTGCCAGCAGCTTAGCTGGGGGACTAGCCTACGAGCAGTACTTC
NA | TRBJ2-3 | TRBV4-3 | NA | CASSQDPAGKSTDTQYF | TGCGCCAGCAGCCAAGACCCCGCAGGCAAAAGCACAGATACGCAGTATTTT
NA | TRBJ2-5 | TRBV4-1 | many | CASSQDGQVRQETQYF | TGCGCCAGCAGCCAAGATGGGCAGGTGAGGCAAGAGACCCAGTACTTC
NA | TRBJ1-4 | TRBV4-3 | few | CASSQEATVTNEKLFF | TGCGCCAGCAGCCAGGAAGCGACTGTAACTAATGAAAAACTGTTTTTT
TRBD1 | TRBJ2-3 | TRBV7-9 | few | CASSLGQGADTQYF | TGTGCCAGCAGCCTTGGACAGGGCGCAGATACGCAGTATTTT
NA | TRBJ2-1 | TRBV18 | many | CASSPPGRDLHNEQFF | TGTGCCAGCTCACCACCCGGGCGGGACTTGCACAATGAGCAGTTCTTC
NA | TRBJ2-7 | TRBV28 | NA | CASSRQSAGDYEQYF | TGTGCCAGCAGTAGGCAATCGGCAGGGGACTACGAGCAGTACTTC
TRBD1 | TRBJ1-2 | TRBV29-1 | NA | CSVEDKGADYGYTF | TGCAGCGTTGAGGATAAGGGGGCTGACTATGGCTACACCTTC
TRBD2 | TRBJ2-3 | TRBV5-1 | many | CASSLRLAGADTQYF | TGCGCCAGCAGCTTGAGACTAGCGGGAGCAGATACGCAGTATTTT
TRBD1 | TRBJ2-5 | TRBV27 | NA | CASSSPGTGEEQYF | TGTGCCAGCAGTTCCCCCGGGACAGGCGAGGAGCAGTACTTC
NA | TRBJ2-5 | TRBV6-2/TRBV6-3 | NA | CASSTTRTARETQYF | TGTGCCAGCAGTACGACTCGGACAGCACGAGAGACCCAGTACTTC
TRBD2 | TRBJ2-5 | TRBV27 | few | CASRPGGSIEETQYF | TGTGCCAGCAGGCCGGGCGGGAGTATCGAAGAGACCCAGTACTTC
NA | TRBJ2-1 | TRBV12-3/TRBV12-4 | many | CASSLESAFSYNEQFF | TGTGCCAGCAGTTTAGAATCAGCGTTCTCCTACAATGAGCAGTTCTTC
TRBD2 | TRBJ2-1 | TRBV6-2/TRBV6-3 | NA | CASLAGGNEQFF | TGTGCCAGCCTAGCGGGCGGGAATGAGCAGTTCTTC
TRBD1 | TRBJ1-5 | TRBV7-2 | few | CASSLFWTGGAQPQHF | TGTGCCAGCAGCTTATTTTGGACAGGGGGCGCTCAGCCCCAGCATTTT
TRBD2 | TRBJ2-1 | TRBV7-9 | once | CASSTRTSGLGGQFF | TGTGCCAGCAGCACAAGGACTAGCGGCCTAGGGGGGCAGTTCTTC
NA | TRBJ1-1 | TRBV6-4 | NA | CASSDSRPGNTEAFF | TGTGCCAGCAGTGACTCACGTCCGGGGAACACTGAAGCTTTCTTT
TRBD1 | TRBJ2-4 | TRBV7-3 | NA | CASSPGTGKEEQYF | TGTGCCAGCAGCCCCGGGACAGGGAAGGAAGAGCAGTACTTC
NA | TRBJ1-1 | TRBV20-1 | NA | CSARDLFEGALEAFF | TGCAGTGCTAGAGATCTTTTCGAAGGGGCCCTTGAAGCTTTCTTT
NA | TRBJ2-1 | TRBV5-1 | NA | CASSLGEGSEQFF | TGCGCCAGCAGCTTAGGAGAGGGGAGTGAGCAGTTCTTC
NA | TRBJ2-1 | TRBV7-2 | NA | CASSVGLSLSLPNEQFF | TGTGCCAGCAGCGTAGGACTTTCCCTTTCTCTACCCAATGAGCAGTTCTTC
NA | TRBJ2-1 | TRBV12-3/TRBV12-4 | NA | CASSLLRSSYNEQFF | TGTGCCAGCAGTTTATTGAGGAGCTCCTACAATGAGCAGTTCTTC
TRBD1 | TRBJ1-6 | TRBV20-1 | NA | CSALTGGPQNSPRHF | TGCAGTGCCCTGACAGGGGGCCCGCAAAATTCACCCCGCCACTTT
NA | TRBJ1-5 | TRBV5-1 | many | CASSFTGTQPQHF | TGCGCCAGCAGCTTTACAGGGACCCAGCCCCAGCATTTT
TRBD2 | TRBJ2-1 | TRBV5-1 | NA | CTSSLALAGPSSYNEQFF | TGCACCAGCAGCTTGGCACTAGCGGGTCCAAGCTCCTACAATGAGCAGTTCTTC
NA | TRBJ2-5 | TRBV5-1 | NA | CASSWTAEGEQYF | TGCGCCAGCAGCTGGACAGCCGAGGGGGAGCAGTACTTC
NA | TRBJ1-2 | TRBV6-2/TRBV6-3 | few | CASSYSGRNYGYTF | TGTGCCAGCAGTTACTCGGGCAGAAACTATGGCTACACCTTC
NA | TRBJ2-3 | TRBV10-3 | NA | CAISDSGTPGTDTQYF | TGTGCCATCAGTGATTCCGGGACTCCGGGCACAGATACGCAGTATTTT
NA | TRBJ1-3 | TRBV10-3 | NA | CAISEGDTIYF | TGTGCCATCAGTGAGGGAGACACCATATATTTT
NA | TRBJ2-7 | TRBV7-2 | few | CASSLGFYEQYF | TGTGCCAGCAGCTTGGGGTTTTACGAGCAGTACTTC
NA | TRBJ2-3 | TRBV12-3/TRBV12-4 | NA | CASSHQPGRAGTDTQYF | TGTGCCAGCAGCCATCAACCGGGCAGAGCGGGCACAGATACGCAGTATTTT
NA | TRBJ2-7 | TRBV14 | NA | CASSQGTKSEYEQYF | TGTGCCAGCAGCCAAGGGACAAAATCGGAGTACGAGCAGTACTTC
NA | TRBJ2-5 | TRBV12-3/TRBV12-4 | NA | CASSGWGGNEQYF | TGTGCCAGCAGTGGGTGGGGGGGCAATGAGCAGTACTTC
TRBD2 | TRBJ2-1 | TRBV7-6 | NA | CASSVVAGGPNEQFF | TGTGCCAGCAGCGTGGTAGCGGGAGGGCCTAATGAGCAGTTCTTC
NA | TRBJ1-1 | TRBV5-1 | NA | CASSSDPQSAEAFF | TGCGCCAGCAGTTCGGACCCCCAGTCGGCTGAAGCTTTCTTT
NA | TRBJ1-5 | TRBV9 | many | CASSPRDTGNQPQHF | TGTGCCAGCAGCCCACGGGACACCGGCAATCAGCCCCAGCATTTT
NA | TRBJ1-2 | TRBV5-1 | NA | CASSLDQVEIGYTF | TGCGCCAGCAGCTTGGACCAGGTAGAGATTGGCTACACCTTC
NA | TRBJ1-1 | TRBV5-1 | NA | CASSWTGTDTEVFF | TGCGCCAGCAGCTGGACCGGGACGGACACTGAAGTTTTCTTT